The 10 T cell receptor beta chains below were found in one sample sequenced in a study of spatial heterogeneity in lung cancer. TCRdb reanalysed the 5' RACE reads using MiXCR and keeps one entry per CDR3 protein. The repertoire has some 120,000 distinct CDR3 sequences, 12% of them found once; the top ten carry over 15%. The time point denotes: blood at routine non-recurrence follow-up after resection. Unsorted whole RNA from tumor, nontumor lung or frozen PBMC underwent sequencing. Here the sequenced sample was PBMCs, taken at follow-up. These TCRs come from a male donor with early-stage non-small cell lung cancer.

This clonotype was counted only a few times. This chain uses TRBV20-1 with TRBJ2-3, with 12 bases matching TRBD2. The CDR3 has 15 amino acids. Germline V gene lookup returns CDR1 DFQATT and CDR2 SNEGSKA (reference sequence). Trimming took 3 bases from V and 5 from J; bases not matched to a gene: 6. The CDR3 DNA follows: TGCAGTGCTAGTAGACTAGCGGGGGTGATAGATACGCAGTATTTT. It specifies CSASRLAGVIDTQYF.

The chain combines TRBV7-8 with TRBJ1-1; no firm D call. CDR1 is SGHVS, CDR2 FQNEAQ, per germline. Deletions cut 5 bases from V and 3 bases from J, with 10 bases between. The CDR3 has 13 amino acids. The CDR3 reads CASSRRVDTEAFF. In DNA, the CDR3 is TGTGCCAGCAGCCGAAGGGTGGACACTGAAGCTTTCTTT.

The V and J genes are TRBV3-1 and TRBJ1-5; 8 bases agree with TRBD1. V shed 1 base, J shed 6 bases, and the junction held 2 bases outside the gene matches. The CDR3 loop spans 14 amino acids. Per the germline V gene, CDR1 is LGHDT and CDR2 is YNNKEL (reference sequence). The CDR3 DNA reads as TGTGCCAGCAGCCAAGGGGGGACAGGTCAGCCCCAGCATTTT. It is translated as CASSQGGTGQPQHF.

In this sample, this clonotype turned up many times. The rearrangement joins TRBV6-1 to TRBJ1-1; D is unresolved. Trimming removed 8 bases from V and 11 bases from J, with 15 bases in between. The germline V gene has CDR1 MNHNS and CDR2 SASEGT. The CDR3 covers 11 residues. CDR3: CASGDVGEAFF. DNA of the CDR3: TGTGCCAGCGGAGATGTGGGAGAGGCTTTCTTT.

This chain uses TRBV7-6 with TRBJ1-5; tentatively, D is TRBD1 (5 bases). CDR1 and CDR2 from the germline V gene are SGHVS and FNYEAQ. V gave up 5 bases and J gave up 6 bases, with 20 bases separating them. The CDR3 length is 16 residues. The CDR3 loop is CASSAKWGWVTQPQHF. The CDR3 DNA reads TGTGCCAGCAGCGCAAAATGGGGGTGGGTCACTCAGCCCCAGCATTTT. Supplemented by reference TRBV7-6 and TRBJ1-5, the full variable domain reads GAGVSQSPRYKVTKRGQDVALRCDPISGHVSLYWYRQALGQGPEFLTYFNYEAQQDKSGLPNDRFSAERPEGSISTLTIQRTEQRDSAMYRCASSAKWGWVTQPQHFGDGTRLSIL.

Only a few counts were recorded for this clonotype. This rearrangement joins TRBV20-1 to TRBJ2-6; no definite D call. CDR3 length: 14 amino acids. The germline CDR1 and CDR2 sequences are DFQATT and SNEGSKA (reference sequence). Trimming removed 3 bases at V and 0 bases at J, with 6 bases between. The CDR3 DNA is TGCAGTGCTAGTGGAGTCTCTGGGGCCAACGTCCTGACTTTC. Translating gives CSASGVSGANVLTF.

There are a few counts of this clonotype. This chain connects TRBV7-3 to TRBJ2-5; 8 bases line up with TRBD1. Trimming removed 5 bases from V and 5 bases from J; junction bases left unmatched: 10. The CDR3 is 15 residues long. Germline-derived CDR1 and CDR2 are SGHTA and FQGTGA. The CDR3 region is CASSPTGASRETQYF. CDR3 nucleotide sequence: TGTGCCAGCAGCCCGACAGGGGCCTCAAGGGAGACCCAGTACTTC.

There are a few counts of this clonotype. The J gene is TRBJ1-1, the V gene TRBV6-5; a weak D match, TRBD1 (6 bases). Germline loops: CDR1 MNHEY, CDR2 SVGAGI. Trimming left V 6 bases short and J 3 bases short, with 17 bases between. The length of the CDR3 is 15 residues. In nucleotides, the CDR3 is TGTGCCAGCAGCAAGGGTACAGGGAGGGACACTGAAGCTTTCTTT. Translation gives CASSKGTGRDTEAFF.

This clonotype was detected ten times or more. V usage is TRBV10-1 and J usage is TRBJ2-3; D possibly uses TRBD1 or TRBD2 (5 bases each). The CDR3 is 13 residues long. V shed 3 bases and J shed 6 bases, with 10 bases lying between them. From germline, CDR1 is WNHNN and CDR2 SYGVQD (reference sequence). Here the CDR3 DNA reads TGCGCCAGCAGTGAAGACGGGACGGATACGCAGTATTTT. Translated, it gives CASSEDGTDTQYF.

This clonotype was seen repeatedly, ten times or more. V usage is TRBV5-4 and J usage is TRBJ2-3; D is unclear. The CDR3 is 15 residues long. Trimming pared 0 bases from V and 2 bases from J, leaving 10 bases between. Germline CDR1 SGHNT, CDR2 YYREEE (reference sequence). The CDR3, as DNA: TGTGCCAGCAGCTTGGCCTACGGATACACAGATACGCAGTATTTT. Protein: CASSLAYGYTDTQYF.